These T cell receptor beta chains were read from a single sample in a study of early T cells in non-severe SARS-CoV-2 infection. TCRdb called the 5' RACE reads again in MiXCR, with one record for every CDR3 protein. The data hold about 61,000 distinct CDR3 sequences, with around 12% observed a single time. Sequencing was performed on whole blood, taken at baseline. All receptors derive from an adult who was a healthcare worker with PCR-confirmed SARS-CoV-2 infection or an uninfected control (not recorded which). The donor label of this sample is uncertain. CDR3s include the opening cysteine and the closing phenylalanine or tryptophan. A D gene is named only where the DNA matches it firmly. The size entry is marked missing in some rows and otherwise reads once, few, many or a size class.

J gene	V gene	D gene	clone size	CDR3 protein	CDR3 DNA
TRBJ2-5	TRBV20-1	.	.	CSARVRTTQETQYF	TGCAGTGCTAGAGTGAGGACTACTCAAGAGACCCAGTACTTC
TRBJ2-1	TRBV12-3/TRBV12-4	.	few	CASTGALPYNEQFF	TGTGCCAGCACAGGGGCCCTACCCTACAATGAGCAGTTCTTC
TRBJ2-3	TRBV3-1	.	few	CASSQGAHEGSRRADTQYF	TGTGCCAGCAGCCAAGGGGCCCACGAGGGGTCCCGACGTGCGGATACGCAGTATTTT
TRBJ1-5	TRBV6-6	.	few	CASSYSTSNQPQHF	TGTGCCAGCAGTTACTCCACTAGCAATCAGCCCCAGCATTTT
TRBJ2-1	TRBV10-2	.	few	CASTLSYNEQFF	TGCGCCAGCACCCTCTCCTACAATGAGCAGTTCTTC
TRBJ2-1	TRBV15	.	few	CATSRGLVDNEQFF	TGTGCCACCAGCAGAGGCCTCGTGGACAATGAGCAGTTCTTC
TRBJ2-1	TRBV5-1	.	many	CASSLGTISYNEQFF	TGCGCCAGCAGCTTGGGTACCATCTCCTACAATGAGCAGTTCTTC
TRBJ1-5	TRBV30	.	few	CAWSQGTNQPQHF	TGTGCCTGGAGTCAGGGGACAAATCAGCCCCAGCATTTT
TRBJ2-6	TRBV25-1	TRBD2	.	CASSESTGTTGANVLTF	TGTGCCAGCAGTGAATCAACCGGGACTACTGGGGCCAACGTCCTGACTTTC
TRBJ2-3	TRBV2	TRBD2	few	CASSRWTSGGTTDTQYF	TGTGCCAGCAGTCGGTGGACTAGCGGGGGGACCACAGATACGCAGTATTTT
TRBJ1-2	TRBV6-5	.	.	CASSSYTDFYGYTF	TGTGCCAGCAGTTCTTATACAGACTTCTATGGCTACACCTTC
TRBJ2-5	TRBV5-1	TRBD2	.	CASSNPGGAEETQYF	TGCGCCAGCAGCAATCCCGGGGGGGCGGAGGAGACCCAGTACTTC
TRBJ1-1	TRBV12-3/TRBV12-4	TRBD1	few	CASSPDRARRDTEAFF	TGTGCCAGCAGTCCGGACAGGGCTAGGAGGGACACTGAAGCTTTCTTT
TRBJ1-6	TRBV20-1	.	.	CSARDDGSFKANSPLHF	TGCAGTGCTAGAGATGATGGGTCGTTCAAGGCGAATTCACCCCTCCACTTT
TRBJ1-6	TRBV18	.	.	CASSPRGENSPLHF	TGTGCCAGCTCACCAAGAGGAGAAAATTCACCCCTCCACTTT
TRBJ1-4	TRBV20-1	TRBD1	few	CSARGQGVGTNEKLFF	TGCAGTGCTAGAGGACAGGGAGTAGGAACTAATGAAAAACTGTTTTTT
TRBJ2-5	TRBV7-6	.	few	CASSLAGGHQETQYF	TGTGCCAGCAGCTTAGCGGGGGGGCACCAAGAGACCCAGTACTTC
TRBJ2-3	TRBV3-1	.	.	CASSQDLGTSTDTQYF	TGTGCCAGCAGCCAAGATTTGGGGACTAGCACAGATACGCAGTATTTT
TRBJ1-1	TRBV7-9	TRBD1	.	CASSVDRGPNTEAFF	TGTGCCAGCAGCGTCGACAGGGGACCCAACACTGAAGCTTTCTTT
TRBJ1-5	TRBV7-9	.	many	CASSLDRGNQPQHF	TGTGCCAGCAGCTTAGACAGGGGCAATCAGCCCCAGCATTTT
TRBJ1-1	TRBV7-3	.	.	CASSSRHPSAEAFF	TGTGCCAGCAGCTCGAGACACCCCTCGGCTGAAGCTTTCTTT
TRBJ1-2	TRBV20-1	.	.	CSASENSPYGYTF	TGCAGTGCTAGCGAAAATAGCCCCTATGGCTACACCTTC
TRBJ2-3	TRBV24-1	.	few	CATSDSGTDTQYF	TGTGCCACCAGTGATTCTGGCACAGATACGCAGTATTTT
TRBJ2-3	TRBV28	TRBD2	.	CASRLAGGQADTQYF	TGTGCCAGCAGGCTGGCGGGAGGGCAGGCAGATACGCAGTATTTT
TRBJ2-2	TRBV7-9	TRBD2	medium-sized	CASSSYSGGDTGELFF	TGTGCCAGCAGCTCCTATAGCGGGGGCGACACCGGGGAGCTGTTTTTT
TRBJ2-1	TRBV6-6	TRBD1	many	CASRGTGTGNEQFF	TGTGCCAGCAGAGGGACAGGGACTGGCAATGAGCAGTTCTTC
TRBJ2-5	TRBV6-2/TRBV6-3	.	.	CASSYGQHQLAKTQYF	TGTGCCAGCAGTTACGGCCAGCACCAATTGGCAAAGACCCAGTACTTC
TRBJ2-3	TRBV7-2	.	.	CASSLGPGISTDTQYF	TGTGCCAGCAGCTTAGGTCCGGGGATTAGCACAGATACGCAGTATTTT
TRBJ2-1	TRBV2	.	.	CASGGRLEAYNEQFF	TGTGCCAGCGGGGGTCGGCTAGAGGCCTACAATGAGCAGTTCTTC
TRBJ2-2	TRBV25-1	.	few	CASSEYGGMPGELFF	TGTGCCAGCAGTGAATATGGAGGGATGCCCGGGGAGCTGTTTTTT
TRBJ2-5	TRBV11-2	.	.	CATGVATQYF	TGTGCCACGGGCGTTGCGACCCAGTACTTC
TRBJ1-1	TRBV12-3/TRBV12-4	TRBD1	.	CASSPLDRDLGTEAFF	TGTGCCAGCAGTCCCCTGGACAGGGATCTGGGCACTGAAGCTTTCTTT
TRBJ2-1	TRBV12-3/TRBV12-4	.	few	CASSLRGSLEHNEQFF	TGTGCCAGCAGTTTGCGGGGCTCCCTCGAACACAATGAGCAGTTCTTC
TRBJ1-2	TRBV7-8	.	.	CASSTGRGTITGYTF	TGTGCCAGCAGCACGGGACGGGGAACCATTACTGGCTACACCTTC
TRBJ2-1	TRBV5-6	.	.	CASNKQGGSSYNEQFF	TGTGCCAGCAACAAACAAGGGGGGAGCTCCTACAATGAGCAGTTCTTC
TRBJ1-1	TRBV4-1	TRBD1	few	CASSQVRDRSRGTEAFF	TGCGCCAGCAGCCAAGTCCGGGACAGGTCCCGTGGCACTGAAGCTTTCTTT
TRBJ2-2	TRBV11-3	TRBD1	.	CASSLIGQGVGELFF	TGTGCCAGCAGCTTAATCGGACAGGGGGTCGGGGAGCTGTTTTTT
TRBJ1-1	TRBV5-4	.	few	CASSIGTANTEAFF	TGTGCCAGCAGCATAGGGACGGCTAACACTGAAGCTTTCTTT
TRBJ1-1	TRBV10-2	.	many	CASAEAPMNTEAFF	TGCGCCAGCGCTGAGGCCCCTATGAACACTGAAGCTTTCTTT
TRBJ2-5	TRBV7-3	.	.	CASSLLTGGFETQYF	TGTGCCAGCAGCTTACTGACAGGAGGGTTTGAGACCCAGTACTTC
TRBJ2-2	TRBV30	.	few	CAWSVSGVNTGELFF	TGTGCCTGGAGTGTATCAGGGGTTAACACCGGGGAGCTGTTTTTT
TRBJ2-6	TRBV5-4	.	many	CASSSPRISGANVLTF	TGTGCCAGCAGCTCTCCACGGATCTCTGGGGCCAACGTCCTGACTTTC
TRBJ1-1	TRBV14	TRBD1	.	CASSQVPKGQGRHTEAFF	TGTGCCAGCAGCCAAGTTCCAAAGGGACAGGGACGTCACACTGAAGCTTTCTTT
TRBJ2-5	TRBV11-3	TRBD1	.	CASSSGYKPGQPWQETQYF	TGTGCCAGCAGCTCGGGCTATAAGCCGGGACAGCCTTGGCAAGAGACCCAGTACTTC
TRBJ1-3	TRBV9	.	few	CASSVDLSGNTIYF	TGTGCCAGCAGCGTAGATCTCTCTGGAAACACCATATATTTT
TRBJ2-6	TRBV5-5	.	.	CASSAAGAGANVLTF	TGTGCCAGCAGCGCCGCAGGGGCCGGGGCCAACGTCCTGACTTTC
TRBJ1-2	TRBV30	.	.	CAWSVISEGYTF	TGTGCCTGGAGCGTAATTTCGGAAGGCTACACCTTC
TRBJ2-2	TRBV18	.	.	CASSPLRANTGELFF	TGTGCCAGCTCACCCCTGAGAGCGAACACCGGGGAGCTGTTTTTT
TRBJ1-1	TRBV18	.	few	CASSPDTGMNTEAFF	TGTGCCAGCTCACCAGACACAGGGATGAACACTGAAGCTTTCTTT
TRBJ1-1	TRBV12-3/TRBV12-4	TRBD1	few	CASSLGTVNTEAFF	TGTGCCAGCAGTTTGGGGACAGTGAACACTGAAGCTTTCTTT
TRBJ2-3	TRBV9	.	.	CASSVAPGMSTDTQYF	TGTGCCAGCAGCGTAGCCCCGGGGATGAGCACAGATACGCAGTATTTT
TRBJ2-1	TRBV12-3/TRBV12-4	.	.	CASRTTSSRYEQFF	TGTGCCAGCAGGACCACCTCCTCACGATACGAGCAGTTCTTC
TRBJ1-2	TRBV20-1	TRBD1	many	CSAGQGTYGYTF	TGCAGTGCTGGACAGGGCACGTATGGCTACACCTTC
TRBJ1-1	TRBV12-3/TRBV12-4	TRBD1	.	CASSLYSRGLSHTPNTEAFF	TGTGCCAGCAGTTTGTATTCCAGGGGGCTGTCCCATACTCCCAACACTGAAGCTTTCTTT
TRBJ2-2	TRBV5-1	TRBD1	.	CASRYWTGPNTGELFF	TGCGCCAGCAGATATTGGACAGGACCGAACACCGGGGAGCTGTTTTTT
TRBJ2-3	TRBV18	.	.	CASSPSEAGTDTQYF	TGTGCCAGCTCACCCTCCGAGGCGGGTACAGATACGCAGTATTTT
TRBJ1-4	TRBV25-1	.	many	CASSELAGKVFF	TGTGCCAGCAGTGAATTGGCAGGGAAGGTGTTTTTT
TRBJ1-2	TRBV7-9	.	few	CASSPKGPGLYGYTF	TGTGCCAGCAGCCCCAAGGGGCCAGGACTCTATGGCTACACCTTC
TRBJ1-6	TRBV6-4	.	few	CASSDRPGNSPLHF	TGTGCCAGCAGTGACCGGCCAGGGAATTCACCCCTCCACTTT